This TCR beta chain came from a study of T cell changes during pregnancy in multiple sclerosis. This CDR3 region has 17 residues. Between the trimmed V and J ends, which lost 6 bases and 3 bases, there was a span of 24 bases. The germline V gene has CDR1 WNHNN and CDR2 SYGVQD (reference sequence). Assay used: immunoSEQ multiplex PCR; TCRdb lists only in-frame clones, some missing. Seen here are tens of thousands of clones, about 89% observed once, and the top ten hold about 11%. V usage is TRBV10-1 and J usage is TRBJ2-7; D is possibly TRBD1 (6 bases). The receptor was derived from a female donor with multiple sclerosis, enrolled in a pregnancy study. This material consisted of CD8+ T cells from peripheral blood mononuclear cells, taken in the third trimester of pregnancy. CDR3 in DNA: TGCGCCAGCAGCGGGTATTTTAGAAACACAGGGCACTACGAGCAGTACTTC. Its translation: CASSGYFRNTGHYEQYF.